The T cell receptor beta chain described here comes from a study of OX40 agonist ivuxolimab in advanced cancers. At the level of the study: From roughly 20 to 79 years was the age range, with a mean of around 56 years, and over 80% were male.

V shed 3 bases, J shed 2 bases, and the junction held 15 bases outside the gene matches. This CDR3 is 18 amino acids long. Per germline, CDR1 SGHVS and CDR2 FQNEAQ. Of note for this clone: Antigen: not known.

The method was immunoSEQ multiplex PCR; TCRdb's version includes in-frame clones alone and lacks a portion of them. There are around 69,000 clones in the sample; around 80% occur only once, and about 1.6% lies in the top ten. Whole-study findings and limits: There was clonal expansion of CD4+ and CD8+ blood T cells by week 6 at 0.1 to 3.0 mg/kg. Some nonresponders additionally presented with little normalized T-cell clonal expansion. Average numbers of expanded clones were greater in CD8+ T cells than in CD4+.

The sequence was obtained from an adult with an advanced solid tumor such as melanoma, head and neck, liver or kidney cancer. This sample comprised CD4+ or CD8+ T cells sorted from blood, obtained in a trial of the OX40 agonist ivuxolimab. The rearrangement uses TRBV7-8 and TRBJ1-2, with TRBD1 matching over 7 bases. CDR3 DNA sequence: TGTGCCAGCAGCTTGACCACCTCCCTAACAGGGGTGAACTATGGCTACACCTTC. Its translation is CASSLTTSLTGVNYGYTF.